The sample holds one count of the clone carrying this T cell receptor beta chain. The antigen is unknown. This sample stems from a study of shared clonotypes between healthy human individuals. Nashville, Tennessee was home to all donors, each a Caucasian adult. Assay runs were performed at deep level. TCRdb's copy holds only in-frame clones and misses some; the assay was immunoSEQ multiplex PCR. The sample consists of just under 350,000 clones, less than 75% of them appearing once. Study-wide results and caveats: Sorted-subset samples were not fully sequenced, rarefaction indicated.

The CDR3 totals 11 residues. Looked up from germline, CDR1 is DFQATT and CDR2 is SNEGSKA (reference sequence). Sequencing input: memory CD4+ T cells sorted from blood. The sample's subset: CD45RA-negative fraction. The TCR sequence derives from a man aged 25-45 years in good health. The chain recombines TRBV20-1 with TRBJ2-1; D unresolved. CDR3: CRPVSGNEQFF. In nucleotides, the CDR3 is TGCAGGCCGGTATCGGGTAATGAGCAGTTCTTC.